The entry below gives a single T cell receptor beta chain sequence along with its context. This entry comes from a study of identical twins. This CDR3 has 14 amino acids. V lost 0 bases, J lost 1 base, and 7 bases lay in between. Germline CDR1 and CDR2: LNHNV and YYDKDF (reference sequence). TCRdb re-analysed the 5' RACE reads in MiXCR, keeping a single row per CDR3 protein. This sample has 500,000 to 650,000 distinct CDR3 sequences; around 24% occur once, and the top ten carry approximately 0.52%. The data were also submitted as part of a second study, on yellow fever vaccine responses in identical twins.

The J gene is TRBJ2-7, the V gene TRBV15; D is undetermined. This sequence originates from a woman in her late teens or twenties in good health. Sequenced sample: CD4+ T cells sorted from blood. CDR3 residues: CATSRDGGSYEQYF. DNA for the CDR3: TGTGCCACCAGCAGAGATGGTGGTTCCTACGAGCAGTACTTC. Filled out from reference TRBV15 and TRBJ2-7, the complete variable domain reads DAMVIQNPRYQVTQFGKPVTLSCSQTLNHNVMYWYQQKSSQAPKLLFHYYDKDFNNEADTPDNFQSRRPNTSFCFLDIRSPGLGDTAMYLCATSRDGGSYEQYFGPGTRLTVT.